A selection of T cell receptor beta chains follows, all from one sample in a study of CD8+ T cells in alopecia areata. The repertoire was sequenced with immunoSEQ multiplex PCR; TCRdb's copy has only in-frame clones and lacks some. Among 180,000 or so clones listed, around half were seen once. Specimen: CD8+ T cells sorted from blood, collected at week 24, from a patient treated with tofacitinib. The origin of the receptors is a human donor with alopecia areata. The CDR3 runs from the conserved cysteine through the conserved F or W. A D gene is named only where the DNA matches it firmly. Clone sizes are given selectively: once, few, many, or a class where the clone is expanded.

CDR3: CASSLATGGDEQYF
DNA: TGTGCCAGCAGCTTAGCCACAGGGGGAGACGAGCAGTACTTC
V: TRBV7-8
J: TRBJ2-7
D: TRBD1
size: few

CDR3: CASSLASAENTEAFF
DNA: TGTGCCAGCAGCTTGGCCTCGGCAGAGAACACTGAAGCTTTCTTT
V: TRBV5-6
J: TRBJ1-1
D: -
size: -

CDR3: CAIPQTGGDTGELFF
DNA: TGTGCCATCCCTCAGACAGGGGGAGACACCGGGGAGCTGTTTTTT
V: TRBV2
J: TRBJ2-2
D: TRBD1
size: -

CDR3: CASSSGTGRGEQYF
DNA: TGTGCCAGCAGTTCCGGGACAGGGAGGGGGGAGCAGTACTTC
V: TRBV2
J: TRBJ2-7
D: TRBD1
size: -

CDR3: CASSLVADNNQPQHF
DNA: TGTGCCAGCAGCTTAGTTGCGGATAATAATCAGCCCCAGCATTTT
V: TRBV7-9
J: TRBJ1-5
D: -
size: -

CDR3: CASSPNSYEQYF
DNA: TGTGCCAGCAGCCCTAACTCCTACGAGCAGTACTTC
V: TRBV7-9
J: TRBJ2-7
D: -
size: -

CDR3: CASSLQRGNQPQHF
DNA: TGTGCCAGCAGCTTACAAAGGGGCAATCAGCCCCAGCATTTT
V: TRBV7-2
J: TRBJ1-5
D: -
size: -

CDR3: CASSTPRGGYTF
DNA: TGTGCCAGCAGCACGCCCCGGGGAGGCTACACCTTC
V: TRBV7-2
J: TRBJ1-2
D: -
size: once

CDR3: CASSQDSGYEQYF
DNA: TGCGCCAGCAGCCAAGATTCAGGCTACGAGCAGTACTTC
V: TRBV4-1
J: TRBJ2-7
D: -
size: -

CDR3: CASSEAGGSYNEQFF
DNA: TGTGCCAGCAGCGAAGCGGGGGGCTCCTACAATGAGCAGTTCTTC
V: TRBV9
J: TRBJ2-1
D: TRBD2
size: -

CDR3: CASSQELQSYEQYF
DNA: TGCGCCAGCAGCCAAGAGTTGCAGTCCTACGAGCAGTACTTC
V: TRBV4-3
J: TRBJ2-7
D: -
size: -

CDR3: CASSLPSTYRPYEQYF
DNA: TGTGCCAGCAGCTTACCCTCGACATACAGGCCCTACGAGCAGTACTTC
V: TRBV7-8
J: TRBJ2-7
D: -
size: -

CDR3: CASSLEWGGEDTQYF
DNA: TGTGCCAGCAGCTTGGAGTGGGGGGGCGAAGATACGCAGTATTTT
V: TRBV7-2
J: TRBJ2-3
D: -
size: -

CDR3: CASSPGGTGQYQPQHF
DNA: TGTGCCAGCAGCCCCGGAGGCACAGGGCAATACCAGCCCCAGCATTTT
V: TRBV7-9
J: TRBJ1-5
D: -
size: few

CDR3: CSVERVESPITNEKLFF
DNA: TGCAGCGTTGAAAGGGTTGAATCCCCAATCACTAATGAAAAACTGTTTTTT
V: TRBV29-1
J: TRBJ1-4
D: -
size: -

CDR3: CASSSGGTGTYEQYF
DNA: TGTGCCAGCAGCTCCGGGGGGACAGGGACCTACGAGCAGTACTTC
V: TRBV5-6
J: TRBJ2-7
D: TRBD1
size: -

CDR3: CASSEGQVSEQFF
DNA: TGTGCCAGCAGTGAAGGACAGGTCAGTGAGCAGTTCTTC
V: TRBV25-1
J: TRBJ2-1
D: TRBD1
size: -

CDR3: CASSPTGLDEQYF
DNA: TGTGCCAGCAGCCCTACAGGGTTGGACGAGCAGTACTTC
V: TRBV7-2
J: TRBJ2-7
D: -
size: -

CDR3: CASSGGTNKFGTF
DNA: TGTGCCAGCAGCGGCGGGACAAATAAGTTTGGCACCTTC
V: TRBV9
J: TRBJ1-2
D: -
size: -

CDR3: CASSGEGPYNEQFF
DNA: TGCGCCAGCAGCGGGGAGGGACCCTACAATGAGCAGTTCTTC
V: TRBV5-1
J: TRBJ2-1
D: TRBD2
size: few

CDR3: CASSFGRPSYEQYF
DNA: TGTGCCAGCAGCTTTGGCAGACCCTCCTACGAGCAGTACTTC
V: TRBV5-6
J: TRBJ2-7
D: -
size: -

CDR3: CASSRGTNSNQPQHF
DNA: TGTGCCAGCAGCCGCGGGACAAATAGCAATCAGCCCCAGCATTTT
V: TRBV9
J: TRBJ1-5
D: -
size: -

CDR3: CASSLATQGLYYGYTF
DNA: TGTGCCAGCAGCTTAGCCACACAGGGGCTCTACTATGGCTACACCTTC
V: TRBV7-2
J: TRBJ1-2
D: TRBD1
size: -

CDR3: CASSQGGTEAFF
DNA: TGTGCCAGCAGCCAAGGAGGCACTGAAGCTTTCTTT
V: TRBV14
J: TRBJ1-1
D: -
size: -

CDR3: CASSVETGNPDTQYF
DNA: TGTGCCAGCAGCGTAGAGACCGGTAACCCAGATACGCAGTATTTT
V: TRBV9
J: TRBJ2-3
D: -
size: -

CDR3: CAWSGSVQSYGYTF
DNA: TGTGCCTGGAGTGGTTCTGTCCAATCCTATGGCTACACCTTC
V: TRBV30
J: TRBJ1-2
D: -
size: -

CDR3: CAWSRGDTEAFF
DNA: TGTGCCTGGAGTAGGGGAGACACTGAAGCTTTCTTT
V: TRBV30
J: TRBJ1-1
D: -
size: few

CDR3: CASSQPMANYGYTF
DNA: TGTGCCAGCAGCCAACCCATGGCTAACTATGGCTACACCTTC
V: TRBV7-9
J: TRBJ1-2
D: -
size: -

CDR3: CSVEVGYHPGYTF
DNA: TGCAGCGTTGAGGTCGGATACCACCCTGGCTACACCTTC
V: TRBV29-1
J: TRBJ1-2
D: -
size: -

CDR3: CASSYSSGGASEQFF
DNA: TGTGCCAGCAGTTACTCTAGCGGGGGGGCGAGTGAGCAGTTCTTC
V: TRBV6-5
J: TRBJ2-1
D: TRBD2
size: -

CDR3: CASSQVGLAGSTDTQYF
DNA: TGTGCCAGCAGCCAAGTGGGACTAGCGGGTAGCACAGATACGCAGTATTTT
V: TRBV14
J: TRBJ2-3
D: TRBD2
size: few

CDR3: CSVAGDLSGNTIYF
DNA: TGCAGCGTTGCCGGGGACCTCTCTGGAAACACCATATATTTT
V: TRBV29-1
J: TRBJ1-3
D: -
size: few